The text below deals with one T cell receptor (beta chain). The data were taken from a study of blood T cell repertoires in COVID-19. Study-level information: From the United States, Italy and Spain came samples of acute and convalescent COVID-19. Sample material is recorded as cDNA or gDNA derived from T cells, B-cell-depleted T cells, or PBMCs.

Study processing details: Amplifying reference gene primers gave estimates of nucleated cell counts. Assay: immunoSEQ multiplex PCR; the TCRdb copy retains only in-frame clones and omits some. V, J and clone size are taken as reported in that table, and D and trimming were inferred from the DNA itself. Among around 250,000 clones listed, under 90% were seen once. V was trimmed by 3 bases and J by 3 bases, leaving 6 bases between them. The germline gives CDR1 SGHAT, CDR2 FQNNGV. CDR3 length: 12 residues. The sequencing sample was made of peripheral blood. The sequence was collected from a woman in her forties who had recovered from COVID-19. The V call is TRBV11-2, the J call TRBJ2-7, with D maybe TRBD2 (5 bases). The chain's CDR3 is CASSLGVYEQYF. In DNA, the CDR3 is TGTGCCAGCAGCTTGGGAGTCTACGAGCAGTACTTC.